This TCR beta chain was captured in a study of blood T cell repertoires in COVID-19 (TCRdb year 2020). Turning to the overall study: The collaborator samples originated in the United States, Italy and Spain and spanned the acute and convalescent phases of COVID-19. Sample metadata almost always included a de-identified subject ID, COVID-19 status, age in years and sex. The dataset comprised deeply sampled blood TCRbeta repertoires from subjects exposed to, actively infected with, or recovered from COVID-19. The prospective study material was composed of cDNA or gDNA derived from T cells, B-cell-depleted T cells, or PBMCs. Where available, HLA class I and class II types were obtained from metadata supplied by the sample provider rather than from assay-based typing. The repertoires were made available in a free public database intended to serve as a resource for research on the immune response to SARS-CoV-2. Samples were obtained from the ongoing ImmuneRACE study (first 160 participants) and from 1,200 or so subjects provided by 6 global collaborators. Study-level results and caveats: How much clinical and demographic metadata was included differed by source and by participant, and the metadata was provided uncurated.

Unmatched junction bases come to 12, with V trimmed by 5 bases and J by 7 bases. Measured from the cysteine to the phenylalanine, the CDR3 is 15 residues long. The DNA shown is the 45-base CDR3, in frame from base 1. CDR1 SGHNT and CDR2 YYREEE were looked up in the germline V gene (reference sequence). In Seattle, one collaborating source enrolled patients while the infection was active and tracked those patients longitudinally over the course of disease. Whole blood was collected in K2EDTA tubes by collaborating institutions according to the institutions' own protocols. For TCRbeta analysis, collaborator samples were shipped as frozen whole blood, as isolated PBMCs, or as DNA extracted from either sample type. As regards this clone: Its binding antigen is unknown. No base quality values were provided; no much bigger clone lies one nucleotide off.

TCRbeta CDR3 regions were amplified from genomic DNA by means of the immunoSEQ Assay, a bias-controlled multiplex PCR. As for the original processing: The number of nucleated cells in each sample was estimated by amplification of reference gene primers within the assay. To quantify the absolute abundance of each unique TCRbeta CDR3 rearrangement, sequence reads were collapsed and filtered. Productive Simpson clonality was computed per sample as the square root of Simpson's diversity index over productive rearrangements. The clones in this table, taken by TCRdb from immuneACCESS, are in-frame only. Not every clone is retained; where verified, under half of the shortfall comes from an unresolved V gene, and the cause of the rest is unknown. The V and J calls and the clone size are those of that table, but D and trimming were determined from the DNA. Counted in this sample were 200,000 or so clones; roughly 84% of them appeared once. The leading ten clones occupy roughly a sixth of the sample.

The sample taken for sequencing was peripheral blood. The receptor comes from a man between 50 and 59 years old with COVID-19, enrolled during active disease. This chain joins TRBV5-4 to TRBJ2-7, with 10 middle bases fitting TRBD1. The bases are TGTGCCAGCAGTTTACGCGGGACAGGGGTTGCTGAGCAGTACTTC. It is translated as CASSLRGTGVAEQYF.